This T cell receptor beta chain was identified in a study of identical twins. Whole-study findings and limits: The study found excess low generation probability among twin-shared out-of-frame alpha sequences.

In TCRdb, the 5' RACE reads were re-called with MiXCR into one record per CDR3 protein. In the table there are 100,000 to 110,000 distinct CDR3 sequences, about 6% of which are singletons. V was clipped by 2 bases and J by 0 bases, with 23 bases between them. Germline V gene data show CDR1 as SEHNR and CDR2 as FQNEAQ (reference sequence). The CDR3 length is 19 residues. In this sample, this clonotype turned up many times. The antigen is undetermined. The J gene is TRBJ2-7, the V gene TRBV7-9; D perhaps matches TRBD2 (6 bases). The sequence was obtained from a woman aged 45-60 years in good health. The sequenced sample was memory T cells sorted from blood. CDR3 coding DNA: TGTGCCAGCAGCTTAAAAGCATCAGCCGGGGGAAGATTCTCCTACGAGCAGTACTTC. Translating gives CASSLKASAGGRFSYEQYF.